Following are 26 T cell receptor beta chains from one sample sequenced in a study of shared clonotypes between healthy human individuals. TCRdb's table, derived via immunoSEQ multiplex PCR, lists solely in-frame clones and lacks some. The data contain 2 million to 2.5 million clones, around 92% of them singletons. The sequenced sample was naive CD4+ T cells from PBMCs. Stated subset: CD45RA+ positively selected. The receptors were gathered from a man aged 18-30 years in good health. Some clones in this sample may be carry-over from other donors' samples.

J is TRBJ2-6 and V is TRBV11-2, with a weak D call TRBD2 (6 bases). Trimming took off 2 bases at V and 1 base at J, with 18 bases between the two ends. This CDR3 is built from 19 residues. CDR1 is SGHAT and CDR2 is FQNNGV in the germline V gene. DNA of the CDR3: TGTGCCAGCAGCTTAAGGTCCAGGGAGGCTATATCTGGGGCCAACGTCCTGACTTTC. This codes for CASSLRSREAISGANVLTF.

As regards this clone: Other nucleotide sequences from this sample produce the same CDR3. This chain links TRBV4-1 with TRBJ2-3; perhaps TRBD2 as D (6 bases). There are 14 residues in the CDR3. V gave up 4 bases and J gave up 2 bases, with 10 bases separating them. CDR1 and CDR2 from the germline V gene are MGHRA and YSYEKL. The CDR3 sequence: CASSRLGPTDTQYF. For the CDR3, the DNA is TGCGCCAGCAGCCGACTAGGCCCCACAGATACGCAGTATTTT.

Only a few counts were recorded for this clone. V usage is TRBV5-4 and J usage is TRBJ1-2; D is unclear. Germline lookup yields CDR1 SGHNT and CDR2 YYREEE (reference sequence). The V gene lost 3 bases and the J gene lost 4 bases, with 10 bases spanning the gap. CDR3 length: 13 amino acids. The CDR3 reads CASSSDSFYGYTF. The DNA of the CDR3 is TGTGCCAGCAGCTCAGATTCTTTCTATGGCTACACCTTC.

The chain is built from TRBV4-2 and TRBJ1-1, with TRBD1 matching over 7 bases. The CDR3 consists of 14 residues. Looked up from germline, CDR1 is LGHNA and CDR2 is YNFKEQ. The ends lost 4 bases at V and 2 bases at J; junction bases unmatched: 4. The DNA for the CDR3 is TGTGCCAGCAGCCCGCAGGGGGGAAACACTGAAGCTTTCTTT. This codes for CASSPQGGNTEAFF.

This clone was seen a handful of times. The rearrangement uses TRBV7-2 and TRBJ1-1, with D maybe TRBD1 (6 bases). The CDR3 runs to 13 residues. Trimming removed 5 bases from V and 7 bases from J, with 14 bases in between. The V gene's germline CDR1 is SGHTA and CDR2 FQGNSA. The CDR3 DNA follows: TGTGCCAGCAGCCGTGATACAGGGATTGAAGCTTTCTTT. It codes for CASSRDTGIEAFF. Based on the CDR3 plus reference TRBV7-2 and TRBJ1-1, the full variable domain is GAGVSQSPSNKVTEKGKDVELRCDPISGHTALYWYRQSLGQGLEFLIYFQGNSAPDKSGLPSDRFSAERTGGSVSTLTIQRTQQEDSAVYLCASSRDTGIEAFFGQGTRLTVV.

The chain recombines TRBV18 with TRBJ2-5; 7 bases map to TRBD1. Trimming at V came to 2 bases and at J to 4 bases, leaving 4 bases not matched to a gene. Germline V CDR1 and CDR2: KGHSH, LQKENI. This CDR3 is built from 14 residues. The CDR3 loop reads CASSPGTVGETQYF. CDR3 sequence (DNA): TGTGCCAGCTCACCAGGGACAGTGGGAGAGACCCAGTACTTC.

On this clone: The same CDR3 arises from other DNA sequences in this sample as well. DNA of the CDR3: TGTGCCAGCAGCCCAGGGTCTAACTATGGCTACACCTTC. It is translated as CASSPGSNYGYTF. The chain has TRBV5-6 and TRBJ1-2, with a tentative D call TRBD1 (5 bases). V gave up 4 bases and J gave up 0 bases, with 7 bases separating them. CDR3 length: 13 amino acids. Germline CDR1 reads SGHDT; CDR2 reads YYEEEE.

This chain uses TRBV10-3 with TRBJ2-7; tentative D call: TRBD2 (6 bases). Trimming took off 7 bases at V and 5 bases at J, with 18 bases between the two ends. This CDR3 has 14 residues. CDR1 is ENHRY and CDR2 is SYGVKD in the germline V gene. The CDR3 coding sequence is TGTGCCATCACCTCGGGCCTCGGGGGTAACGAGCAGTACTTC. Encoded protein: CAITSGLGGNEQYF.

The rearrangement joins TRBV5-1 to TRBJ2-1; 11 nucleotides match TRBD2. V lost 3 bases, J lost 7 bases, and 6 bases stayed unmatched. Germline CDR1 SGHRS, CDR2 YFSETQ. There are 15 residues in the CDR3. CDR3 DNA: TGCGCCAGCAGCTCCACTAGCGGGAGTTGGAATGAGCAGTTCTTC. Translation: CASSSTSGSWNEQFF.

CDR3 region: CASSGKETQYF. Written as DNA, the CDR3 is TGTGCCAGCAGCGGAAAAGAGACCCAGTACTTC. The chain links TRBV5-6 to TRBJ2-5; D uncertain. This CDR3 comprises 11 residues. Germline V gene lookup returns CDR1 SGHDT and CDR2 YYEEEE. The ends were cut back, 4 bases at V and 3 bases at J, with 4 bases in the middle.

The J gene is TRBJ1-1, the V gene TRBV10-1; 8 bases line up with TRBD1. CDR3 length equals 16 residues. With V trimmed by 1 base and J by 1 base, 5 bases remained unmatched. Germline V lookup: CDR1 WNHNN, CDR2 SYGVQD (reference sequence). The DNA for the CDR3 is TGCGCCAGCAGTGAGTGGACAGGGAGTGGGAACACTGAAGCTTTCTTT. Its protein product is CASSEWTGSGNTEAFF.

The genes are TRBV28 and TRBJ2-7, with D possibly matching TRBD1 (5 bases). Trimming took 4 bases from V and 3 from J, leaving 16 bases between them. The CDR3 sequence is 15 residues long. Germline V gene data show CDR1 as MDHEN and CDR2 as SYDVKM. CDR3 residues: CASSYPRTTNYEQYF. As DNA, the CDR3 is TGTGCCAGCAGTTACCCCCGGACAACTAACTACGAGCAGTACTTC.

The CDR3 region is CASSLRRGNTEAFF. CDR3 bases: TGTGCCAGCAGCTTAAGGAGGGGGAACACTGAAGCTTTCTTT. J is TRBJ1-1 and V is TRBV7-3; a possible D gene is TRBD1 (5 bases). CDR1 is SGHTA and CDR2 is FQGTGA in the germline V gene. The V end lost 1 base, the J end lost 1 base, and 7 bases lay between the germline ends. The CDR3 is made up of 14 amino acids.

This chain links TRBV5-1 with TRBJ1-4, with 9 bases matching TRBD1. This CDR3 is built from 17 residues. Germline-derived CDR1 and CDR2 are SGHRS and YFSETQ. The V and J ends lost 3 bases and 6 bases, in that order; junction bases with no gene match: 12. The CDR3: CASSWASDRGEDEKLFF. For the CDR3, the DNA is TGCGCCAGCAGCTGGGCGTCCGACAGGGGGGAAGATGAAAAACTGTTTTTT.

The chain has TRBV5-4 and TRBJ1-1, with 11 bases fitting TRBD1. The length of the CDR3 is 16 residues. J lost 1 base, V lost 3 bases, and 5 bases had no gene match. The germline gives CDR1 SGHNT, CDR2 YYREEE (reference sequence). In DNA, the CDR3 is TGTGCCAGCAGCTCCGGGACAGGGGGGACGAACACTGAAGCTTTCTTT. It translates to CASSSGTGGTNTEAFF. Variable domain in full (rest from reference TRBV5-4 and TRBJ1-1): ETGVTQSPTHLIKTRGQQVTLRCSSQSGHNTVSWYQQALGQGPQFIFQYYREEENGRGNFPPRFSGLQFPNYSSELNVNALELDDSALYLCASSSGTGGTNTEAFFGQGTRLTVV.

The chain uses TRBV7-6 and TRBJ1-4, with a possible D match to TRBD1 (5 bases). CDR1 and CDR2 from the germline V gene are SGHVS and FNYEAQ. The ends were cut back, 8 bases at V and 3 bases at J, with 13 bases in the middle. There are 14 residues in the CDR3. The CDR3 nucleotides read TGTGCCAGCGGGGGTTTCGAAGCTAATGAAAAACTGTTTTTT. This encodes CASGGFEANEKLFF.

The CDR3: CASTRLGNTIYF. CDR3 bases: TGTGCCAGCACCAGGTTAGGTAACACCATATATTTT. This chain links TRBV28 with TRBJ1-3; D is unclear. The germline V and J ends were trimmed by 7 bases and 7 bases, with 11 bases remaining between them. The CDR3 runs 12 residues. Looked up from germline, CDR1 is MDHEN and CDR2 is SYDVKM.

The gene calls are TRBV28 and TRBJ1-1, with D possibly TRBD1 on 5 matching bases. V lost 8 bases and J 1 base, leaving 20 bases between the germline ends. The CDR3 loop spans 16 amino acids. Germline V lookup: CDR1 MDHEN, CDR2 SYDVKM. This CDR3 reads CASRPQWDQKNTEAFF. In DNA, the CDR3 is TGTGCCAGCCGACCCCAGTGGGACCAAAAGAACACTGAAGCTTTCTTT.

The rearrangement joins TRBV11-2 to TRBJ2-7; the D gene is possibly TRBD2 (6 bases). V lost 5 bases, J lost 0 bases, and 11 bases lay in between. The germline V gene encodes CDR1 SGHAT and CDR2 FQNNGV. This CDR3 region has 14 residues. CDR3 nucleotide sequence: TGTGCCAGCAGCGGGGGACTCCACTCCTACGAGCAGTACTTC. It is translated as CASSGGLHSYEQYF. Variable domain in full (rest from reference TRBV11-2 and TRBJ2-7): EAGVAQSPRYKIIEKRQSVAFWCNPISGHATLYWYQQILGQGPKLLIQFQNNGVVDDSQLPKDRFSAERLKGVDSTLKIQPAKLEDSAVYLCASSGGLHSYEQYFGPGTRLTVT.

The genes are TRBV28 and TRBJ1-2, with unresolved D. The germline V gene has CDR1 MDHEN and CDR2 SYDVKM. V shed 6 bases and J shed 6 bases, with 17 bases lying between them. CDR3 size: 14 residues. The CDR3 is CASSPLRTGHGYTF. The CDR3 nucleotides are TGTGCCAGCAGCCCCCTCCGGACGGGTCATGGCTACACCTTC.

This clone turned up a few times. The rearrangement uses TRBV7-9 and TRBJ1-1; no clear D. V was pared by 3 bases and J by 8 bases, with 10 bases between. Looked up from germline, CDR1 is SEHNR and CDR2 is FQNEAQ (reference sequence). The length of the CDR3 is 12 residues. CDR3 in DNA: TGTGCCAGCAGCTTCATCAGCAGGGAAGCTTTCTTT. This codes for CASSFISREAFF.

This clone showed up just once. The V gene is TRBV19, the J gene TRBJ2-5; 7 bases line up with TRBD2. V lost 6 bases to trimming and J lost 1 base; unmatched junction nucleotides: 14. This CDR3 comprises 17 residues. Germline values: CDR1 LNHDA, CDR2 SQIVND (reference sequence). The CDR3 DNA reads TGTGCCAGTAGCAAAAGGGAGGGCAAGGGCCCCCAAGAGACCCAGTACTTC. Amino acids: CASSKREGKGPQETQYF.

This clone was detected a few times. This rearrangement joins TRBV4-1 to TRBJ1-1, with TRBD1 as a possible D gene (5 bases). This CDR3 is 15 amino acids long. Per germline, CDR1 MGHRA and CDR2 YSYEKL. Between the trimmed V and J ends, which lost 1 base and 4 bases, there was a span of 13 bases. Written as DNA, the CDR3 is TGCGCCAGCAGCCAAGTCGGAAAGGGGCCCACTGAAGCTTTCTTT. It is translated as CASSQVGKGPTEAFF.

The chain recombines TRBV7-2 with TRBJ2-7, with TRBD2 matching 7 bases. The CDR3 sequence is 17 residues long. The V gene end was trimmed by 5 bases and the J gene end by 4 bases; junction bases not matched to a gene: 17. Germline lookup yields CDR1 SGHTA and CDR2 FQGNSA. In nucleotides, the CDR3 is TGTGCCAGCAGCCCTACGCCGACTAGCTGGAAGGGGTACGAGCAGTACTTC. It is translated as CASSPTPTSWKGYEQYF. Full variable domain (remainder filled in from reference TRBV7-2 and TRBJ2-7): GAGVSQSPSNKVTEKGKDVELRCDPISGHTALYWYRQSLGQGLEFLIYFQGNSAPDKSGLPSDRFSAERTGGSVSTLTIQRTQQEDSAVYLCASSPTPTSWKGYEQYFGPGTRLTVT.

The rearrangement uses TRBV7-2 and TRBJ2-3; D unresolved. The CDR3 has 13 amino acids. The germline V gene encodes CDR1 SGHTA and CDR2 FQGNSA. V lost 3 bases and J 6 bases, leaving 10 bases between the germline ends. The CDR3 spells CASSFKTADTQYF. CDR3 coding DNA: TGTGCCAGCAGCTTCAAGACGGCGGATACGCAGTATTTT.

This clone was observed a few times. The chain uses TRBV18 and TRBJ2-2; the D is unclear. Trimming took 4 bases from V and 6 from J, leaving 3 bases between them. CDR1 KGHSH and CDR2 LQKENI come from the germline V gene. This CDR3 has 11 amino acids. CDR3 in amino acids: CASSRPGELFF. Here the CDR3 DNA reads TGTGCCAGCTCACGTCCCGGGGAGCTGTTTTTT.